This paragraph covers one TCR beta chain sequence. Germline V CDR1 and CDR2: SGHRS, YFSETQ. The CDR3 consists of 17 residues. J was trimmed by 0 bases and V by 3 bases; bases with no gene match: 4. This sample is part of a study of control samples from healthy donors and cancer patients. Here immunoSEQ multiplex PCR was the method, and the copy in TCRdb shows in-frame clones only, minus some. The sample carries 250,000 to 300,000 clones, about four fifths recorded once. The chain is built from TRBV5-1 and TRBJ2-3, with 13 positions matching TRBD2. The sequence derives from a woman between 55 and 75 years old with lung cancer. Sequenced: PBMCs. The CDR3 region has the DNA TGCGCCAGCAGCTCCGGACTAGCGGGAGTAAGCACAGATACGCAGTATTTT. This codes for CASSSGLAGVSTDTQYF.